This T cell receptor (beta chain) was retrieved from a study of T cell repertoires in cytomegalovirus infection. Study context: HLA-B-restricted CMV epitopes that are well studied were used alongside recently identified HLA-C-restricted ones. A matching HLA type, together with CMV infection, was signaled by public TCR beta signatures. Whole-study results and caveats: HLA-C-restricted CMV-specific TCR beta clonotypes prevailed in the ex vivo response.

Each CDR3 protein is one row after TCRdb ran MiXCR on the reads. Here the sample spans approximately 1,000,000 distinct CDR3 sequences, approximately 31% being singletons. The germline V and J ends were trimmed by 5 bases and 11 bases, with 22 bases remaining between them. The CDR3 sequence is 15 residues long. Germline V CDR1 and CDR2: SEHNR, FQNEAQ (reference sequence). Of note for this clonotype: Its target is unknown.

This chain connects TRBV7-9 to TRBJ1-5, with a tentative D call TRBD1 (6 bases). The sequences come from cultured CD8+ T cells from PBMCs, collected from culture after CMV antigen stimulation. The source is a human donor in good health (CMV status not recorded). Some clones in this sample may be carry-over from other donors' samples. CDR3 nucleotides: TGTGCCAGCAGCCCCGTCGGGACACCGATAGTGTCCCAGCATTTT. Protein: CASSPVGTPIVSQHF.